This is a list of T cell receptor beta chains from one sample in a study of beta chain features in type 1 diabetes. Assay used: immunoSEQ multiplex PCR; TCRdb lists only in-frame clones, some missing. This sample has around 300,000 clones, with 15% found just once. The sequenced sample was naive CD4+ T cells from blood. These receptors came from a man aged 18 to 29 with type 1 diabetes. Each CDR3 is given with its conserved first and last residue. Fields, in order: clone size, V gene, D gene, J gene, CDR3 DNA, CDR3 protein. D genes are given only for firm matches. Only part of the rows carry a size: once, few, many, or a class if the clone is expanded.

clone size: .; V gene: TRBV9; D gene: .; J gene: TRBJ2-2; CDR3 DNA: TGTGCCAGCAGCGTAGAACAGACCGGGGAGCTGTTTTTT; CDR3 protein: CASSVEQTGELFF
clone size: .; V gene: TRBV9; D gene: .; J gene: TRBJ2-2; CDR3 DNA: TGTGCCAGCAGCTCTCTACTCGCGAACACCGGGGAGCTGTTTTTT; CDR3 protein: CASSSLLANTGELFF
clone size: few; V gene: TRBV18; D gene: .; J gene: TRBJ1-1; CDR3 DNA: TGTGCCAGCGGCAGTCTGAACACTGAAGCTTTCTTT; CDR3 protein: CASGSLNTEAFF
clone size: .; V gene: TRBV18; D gene: TRBD1; J gene: TRBJ2-7; CDR3 DNA: TGTGCCAGCTCACCAGGGACAGGGGGCAACTACGAGCAGTACTTC; CDR3 protein: CASSPGTGGNYEQYF
clone size: few; V gene: TRBV6-6; D gene: TRBD2; J gene: TRBJ2-1; CDR3 DNA: TGTGCCAGCAGTTACTCGAGACTAGCTTCCTACAATGAGCAGTTCTTC; CDR3 protein: CASSYSRLASYNEQFF
clone size: .; V gene: TRBV7-2; D gene: .; J gene: TRBJ2-7; CDR3 DNA: TGTGCCAGCAGCTTACTGGACACCTACGAGCAGTACTTC; CDR3 protein: CASSLLDTYEQYF
clone size: .; V gene: TRBV6-5; D gene: TRBD1; J gene: TRBJ1-1; CDR3 DNA: TGTGCCAGCAGGGGGACAGACCTTCTGTCGGCAGCTTTCTTT; CDR3 protein: CASRGTDLLSAAFF
clone size: .; V gene: TRBV29-1; D gene: .; J gene: TRBJ2-3; CDR3 DNA: TGCAGCGTTCGGCGGGCAGATACGCAGTATTTT; CDR3 protein: CSVRRADTQYF
clone size: .; V gene: TRBV6-6; D gene: TRBD1; J gene: TRBJ2-4; CDR3 DNA: TGTGCCAGCAGTTACTCCGGGACAGGGGCGGACATTCAGTACTTC; CDR3 protein: CASSYSGTGADIQYF
clone size: .; V gene: TRBV5-5; D gene: .; J gene: TRBJ2-7; CDR3 DNA: TGTGCCAGCAGCTCTGGCAGATTGAAGCAGTACTTC; CDR3 protein: CASSSGRLKQYF
clone size: few; V gene: TRBV28; D gene: TRBD2; J gene: TRBJ2-7; CDR3 DNA: TGTGCCAGCAGTCGTGGGACTAGCGGGAGTGGGGCCTACGAGCAGTACTTC; CDR3 protein: CASSRGTSGSGAYEQYF
clone size: .; V gene: TRBV18; D gene: .; J gene: TRBJ1-1; CDR3 DNA: TGTGCCAGCTCACCAAGAGGGAACACTGAAGCTTTCTTT; CDR3 protein: CASSPRGNTEAFF
clone size: .; V gene: TRBV19; D gene: TRBD1; J gene: TRBJ1-5; CDR3 DNA: TGTGCCAGTAGTAACTCCGGAGCCGTTCGGGACAGGTGGAGTCAGCCCCAGCATTTT; CDR3 protein: CASSNSGAVRDRWSQPQHF
clone size: few; V gene: TRBV15; D gene: .; J gene: TRBJ1-5; CDR3 DNA: TGTGCCACCAGCAAAGCCTACGGACAGAGGGATTTT; CDR3 protein: CATSKAYGQRDF
clone size: few; V gene: TRBV5-1; D gene: TRBD2; J gene: TRBJ2-1; CDR3 DNA: TGCGCCAGCAGTCGGGGCGGGGGGCGAAACAATGAGCAGTTCTTC; CDR3 protein: CASSRGGGRNNEQFF
clone size: .; V gene: TRBV28; D gene: .; J gene: TRBJ2-7; CDR3 DNA: TGTGCCAGCAGTTTTTCGACAGCAACCTTCTACGAGCAGTACTTC; CDR3 protein: CASSFSTATFYEQYF
clone size: once; V gene: TRBV30; D gene: TRBD1; J gene: TRBJ1-6; CDR3 DNA: TGTGCCTGGTTACAGGGGAATTCTTCACCCCTCCACTTT; CDR3 protein: CAWLQGNSSPLHF
clone size: few; V gene: TRBV5-4; D gene: .; J gene: TRBJ2-2; CDR3 DNA: TGTGCCAGCAGCCTCGATAGCGGATGGGTAACCGGGGAGCTGTTTTTT; CDR3 protein: CASSLDSGWVTGELFF
clone size: .; V gene: TRBV28; D gene: .; J gene: TRBJ2-1; CDR3 DNA: TGTGCCAGCAGTTTAGGTGGGAGGTCCTACAATGAGCAGTTCTTC; CDR3 protein: CASSLGGRSYNEQFF
clone size: few; V gene: TRBV9; D gene: .; J gene: TRBJ2-5; CDR3 DNA: TGTGCCAGCAGCAAGAGAGGAGAACAAGAGACCCAGTACTTC; CDR3 protein: CASSKRGEQETQYF
clone size: few; V gene: TRBV4-2; D gene: TRBD2; J gene: TRBJ2-1; CDR3 DNA: TGTGCCAGCAGCCAAGGCGGGAGCTCCTACAATGAGCAGTTCTTC; CDR3 protein: CASSQGGSSYNEQFF
clone size: few; V gene: TRBV29-1; D gene: .; J gene: TRBJ2-5; CDR3 DNA: TGCAGCGTTGAATTTACGGGAGAGACCCAGTACTTC; CDR3 protein: CSVEFTGETQYF
clone size: .; V gene: TRBV29-1; D gene: .; J gene: TRBJ2-1; CDR3 DNA: TGCAGCGTTGAATCTCTGCGAGGCGATGAGCAGTTCTTC; CDR3 protein: CSVESLRGDEQFF
clone size: .; V gene: TRBV30; D gene: TRBD1; J gene: TRBJ1-2; CDR3 DNA: TGTGCCTGGGACCCGGGACAGGGCCGCGCTGGGGGGTATGGCTACACCTTC; CDR3 protein: CAWDPGQGRAGGYGYTF
clone size: few; V gene: TRBV5-1; D gene: TRBD1; J gene: TRBJ1-3; CDR3 DNA: TGCGCCAGCAGCTCCAGGGGGACTGGAAACACCATATATTTT; CDR3 protein: CASSSRGTGNTIYF
clone size: .; V gene: TRBV9; D gene: TRBD2; J gene: TRBJ2-7; CDR3 DNA: TGTGCCAGCAGCGCTGGACTAGCGGGGAACTACGAGCAGTACTTC; CDR3 protein: CASSAGLAGNYEQYF
clone size: .; V gene: TRBV30; D gene: .; J gene: TRBJ1-2; CDR3 DNA: TGTGCCTGGGCCCCGGGAGCAGATGGCTACACCTTC; CDR3 protein: CAWAPGADGYTF
clone size: .; V gene: TRBV25-1; D gene: TRBD1; J gene: TRBJ1-2; CDR3 DNA: TGTGCCAGCAGTGAGTCGGGACAGGGGAACGGCTACACCTTC; CDR3 protein: CASSESGQGNGYTF